This T cell receptor (beta chain) was sequenced during a study of T cells after yellow fever vaccination. V lost 6 bases and J lost 2, with 14 bases in between. The germline V gene has CDR1 ENHRY and CDR2 SYGVKD. The CDR3 runs 14 residues. Each CDR3 protein is one row after TCRdb ran MiXCR on the 5' RACE reads. The repertoire holds hundreds of thousands of distinct CDR3 sequences, 8.7% seen once, with roughly 18% in the top ten. The V gene is TRBV10-3, the J gene TRBJ2-7, with D possibly matching TRBD1 (6 bases). The source is a man aged 18-30 years who received the YFV17D yellow fever vaccine. Sample: PBMCs, taken on the day of the first yellow fever vaccination. Here the CDR3 reads CAIRKGQGAYEQYF. CDR3 bases: TGTGCCATCAGGAAGGGACAAGGAGCCTACGAGCAGTACTTC.